In this sample, the clone carrying this T cell receptor (beta chain) turned up many times. The table came from immunoSEQ multiplex PCR; TCRdb's copy has only in-frame clones and leaves some out. The sample carries fewer than 200,000 clones, around three quarters recorded once. This specimen belongs to a study of blood T cell repertoires in COVID-19. The CDR3 spans 19 residues. The sequence came from a man between 65 and 85 years old with active or convalescent COVID-19. What was sequenced was peripheral blood. The chain couples TRBV21-1 to TRBJ1-6; the table assigns TRBD1, which was not confirmed against the DNA. TRBV21-1 is listed as a pseudogene. CDR3 DNA sequence: TGTGCCAGCAGCAAAGATAGGACAGGGGGTCGGTCCTATAATTCACCCCTCCACTTT. Its protein product is CASSKDRTGGRSYNSPLHF.